Below, 30 T cell receptor beta chains from the same sample are listed, as sequenced in a study of cytomegalovirus exposure and HLA in healthy donors (dated by TCRdb to the late 2010s). The library was produced with the immunoSEQ multiplex PCR assay. A mixture of 60 forward primers for TCR Vbeta segments and 13 reverse primers for TCR Jbeta segments was used in the multiplex PCR. The table comes from immuneACCESS by way of TCRdb, which keeps in-frame sequences with V and J called. Part of the clones is missing from these tables; in studies checked, under half for an unresolved V gene and the rest for unknown reasons. The sample table contains under 150,000 clones; only one count was recorded for roughly three quarters of them. The top ten constitute around 1.5% of the sample. Source material: PBMCs. These TCRs come from a woman aged 18-29 years in good health and CMV-seronegative.

The gene calls are TRBV5-1 and TRBJ2-2; D might be TRBD1 (6 bases). This CDR3 contains 15 residues. In germline, CDR1 is SGHRS, CDR2 YFSETQ. V dropped 5 bases and J dropped 3 bases, with 14 bases sitting between them. CDR3 bases: TGCGCCAGCAGTTGGCAGGGGTCGGACACCGGGGAGCTGTTTTTT. It codes for CASSWQGSDTGELFF.

The chain employs TRBV10-3 and TRBJ2-7; 9 bases align to TRBD1. The CDR3 loop spans 14 amino acids. The germline CDR1 and CDR2 sequences are ENHRY and SYGVKD. J was trimmed by 4 bases and V by 8 bases; bases with no gene match: 9. This chain's CDR3 is CAISGQGVRYEQYF. The CDR3 region has the DNA TGTGCCATCTCGGGACAGGGAGTAAGGTACGAGCAGTACTTC.

This chain connects TRBV6-5 to TRBJ1-5, with 7 bases fitting TRBD1. CDR1 is MNHEY and CDR2 is SVGAGI in the germline V gene. There are 14 residues in the CDR3. V trimming: 6 bases; J trimming: 4 bases; junction bases outside the gene matches: 6. The CDR3 DNA is TGTGCCAGCAGCGAAGGGGGCGAGAATCAGCCCCAGCATTTT. Translated, it gives CASSEGGENQPQHF.

This clone appeared a single time. The rearrangement joins TRBV5-1 to TRBJ2-1; 7 bases are a match to TRBD2. Trimming cost V 0 bases and J 0 bases; bases outside gene matches: 3. Germline CDR1 and CDR2: SGHRS and YFSETQ. The CDR3 is made up of 16 amino acids. CDR3 residues: CASSLAGRSSYNEQFF. DNA of the CDR3: TGCGCCAGCAGCTTGGCCGGGAGGAGCTCCTACAATGAGCAGTTCTTC.

This clone was observed once. This chain links TRBV2 with TRBJ1-2, with TRBD1 matching over 9 bases. The CDR3 runs 14 residues. The germline V gene encodes CDR1 SNHLY and CDR2 FYNNEI. V trimming: 5 bases; J trimming: 4 bases; junction bases outside the gene matches: 5. The CDR3 nucleotides are TGTGCCAGCAGTAGGGGGACAGGGAGCTATGGCTACACCTTC. Amino acid sequence: CASSRGTGSYGYTF.

The gene calls are TRBV30 and TRBJ1-5, with 7 bases identical to TRBD1. Losses at the gene ends were 0 bases for V and 6 bases for J; bases not matched to a gene: 5. The length of the CDR3 is 14 residues. Per germline, CDR1 GTSNPN and CDR2 SVGIG (reference sequence). This CDR3 is CAWSVGGGSQPQHF. The CDR3 DNA reads as TGTGCCTGGAGTGTCGGAGGGGGCAGTCAGCCCCAGCATTTT.

This clone was picked up a small number of times. The chain has TRBV7-9 and TRBJ1-1, with D unclear. Germline-derived CDR1 and CDR2 are SEHNR and FQNEAQ (reference sequence). This CDR3 is built from 14 residues. The germline V and J ends were trimmed by 3 bases and 1 base, with 9 bases remaining between them. The CDR3 DNA is TGTGCCAGCAGCTTGGGTGGGCAGAACACTGAAGCTTTCTTT. Its translation is CASSLGGQNTEAFF. Using reference TRBV7-9 and TRBJ1-1 for the parts outside the CDR3, the full variable domain is DTGVSQNPRHKITKRGQNVTFRCDPISEHNRLYWYRQTLGQGPEFLTYFQNEAQLEKSRLLSDRFSAERPKGSFSTLEIQRTEQGDSAMYLCASSLGGQNTEAFFGQGTRLTVV.

The genes are TRBV2 and TRBJ1-5; TRBD1 is a possible D gene (5 bases). This CDR3 region has 16 residues. The V and J ends lost 0 bases and 0 bases respectively, with 9 bases between them. Germline V gene lookup returns CDR1 SNHLY and CDR2 FYNNEI. CDR3 amino acids: CASSEAGGTSNQPQHF. The CDR3 DNA reads as TGTGCCAGCAGTGAAGCGGGAGGGACTAGCAATCAGCCCCAGCATTTT.

The chain is built from TRBV28 and TRBJ1-4; TRBD1 might be the D (5 bases). V shed 1 base and J shed 5 bases, with 11 bases lying between them. From germline, CDR1 is MDHEN and CDR2 SYDVKM. This CDR3 contains 15 residues. CDR3 DNA: TGTGCCAGCAGTTTATTTCCAGGGTCAAATGAAAAACTGTTTTTT. Translated, it gives CASSLFPGSNEKLFF.

The chain has TRBV30 and TRBJ1-2; 8 nucleotides agree with TRBD1. This CDR3 is built from 13 residues. Germline V gene data show CDR1 as GTSNPN and CDR2 as SVGIG (reference sequence). V lost 5 bases and J lost 8; bases outside the gene matches: 10. CDR3 residues: CAWHRRTGKGYTF. The DNA for the CDR3 is TGTGCCTGGCACCGAAGGACAGGGAAGGGCTACACCTTC.

V and J are TRBV28 and TRBJ1-1; possible D gene TRBD1, 6 bases. Trimming removed 7 bases from V and 6 bases from J, with 18 bases in between. Germline V gene sequence: CDR1 MDHEN, CDR2 SYDVKM. The CDR3 is made up of 14 amino acids. The CDR3 region has the DNA TGTGCCAGCATAAAACAGGGTTTCCCCCCTGAAGCTTTCTTT. Encoded protein: CASIKQGFPPEAFF.

The chain is built from TRBV29-1 and TRBJ1-5, with 8 positions matching TRBD1. CDR1 and CDR2 from the germline V gene are SQVTM and ANQGSEA. Trimming took 4 bases from V and 3 from J; bases not matched to a gene: 5. The CDR3 is 14 amino acids. CDR3 nucleotide sequence: TGCAGCGTTGCCGGGACAGGCTTCAATCAGCCCCAGCATTTT. Encoded protein: CSVAGTGFNQPQHF.

V usage is TRBV6-1 and J usage is TRBJ1-1; D may be TRBD1 (5 bases). The CDR3 sequence is 13 residues long. CDR1 and CDR2 from the germline V gene are MNHNS and SASEGT. V lost 3 bases and J lost 5, with 10 bases in between. CDR3 DNA: TGTGCCAGCAGTGAGACTCAGGGAACTGAAGCTTTCTTT. Translating it yields CASSETQGTEAFF.

This clone was counted a few times. The chain combines TRBV5-4 with TRBJ2-5; D might be TRBD2 (6 bases). CDR3 length: 13 residues. Germline values: CDR1 SGHNT, CDR2 YYREEE (reference sequence). V lost 5 bases to trimming and J lost 3 bases, with 11 bases between them. CDR3 protein: CASRPPGEETQYF. The CDR3 DNA follows: TGTGCCAGCAGACCCCCGGGAGAAGAGACCCAGTACTTC.

V and J are TRBV5-1 and TRBJ1-1, with D possibly TRBD1 on 5 matching bases. Deletions cut 0 bases from V and 3 bases from J, with 9 bases between. CDR1 and CDR2 from the germline V gene are SGHRS and YFSETQ. The CDR3 has 14 amino acids. Here the CDR3 DNA reads TGCGCCAGCAGCTTGGGGGGCTACGACACTGAAGCTTTCTTT. The encoded protein is CASSLGGYDTEAFF.

This clone has only a few counts. The chain carries TRBV5-1 and TRBJ2-7; a weak D match, TRBD2 (7 bases). Germline loops: CDR1 SGHRS, CDR2 YFSETQ. The CDR3 totals 16 residues. V was clipped by 3 bases and J by 2 bases, with 18 bases between them. CDR3 sequence: CASSSKGGDLAYEQYF. The CDR3 DNA reads TGCGCCAGCAGCTCTAAGGGGGGGGATTTGGCCTACGAGCAGTACTTC.

V usage is TRBV20-1 and J usage is TRBJ2-7, with 9 bases matching TRBD1. CDR1 is DFQATT, CDR2 SNEGSKA, per germline (reference sequence). J gave up 4 bases and V 6 bases, and 1 base lay outside the gene matches. This CDR3 region has 11 residues. The CDR3 DNA follows: TGCAGTGCCGGGACAGGGTACGAGCAGTACTTC. Its protein product is CSAGTGYEQYF.

CDR3 sequence (DNA): TGTGCCAGCAGCCCAGGATTCATGAACACTGAAGCTTTCTTT. Its translation: CASSPGFMNTEAFF. The chain combines TRBV5-6 with TRBJ1-1; D ambiguous. The CDR3 is 14 amino acids. CDR1 SGHDT and CDR2 YYEEEE come from the germline V gene. V was trimmed by 4 bases and J by 0 bases, leaving 10 bases between them.

This clone came up once. The chain links TRBV5-1 to TRBJ2-1; the D gene is possibly TRBD2 (5 bases). The CDR3 runs 16 residues. CDR1 and CDR2 from the germline V gene are SGHRS and YFSETQ. The V end lost 0 bases, the J end lost 0 bases, and 10 bases lay between the germline ends. In DNA form, the CDR3 reads TGCGCCAGCAGCTTGGTTTCGGGGAGCTCCTACAATGAGCAGTTCTTC. It codes for CASSLVSGSSYNEQFF.

The chain uses TRBV4-1 and TRBJ1-6; D gene ambiguous. This CDR3 is built from 16 residues. V gave up 3 bases and J gave up 0 bases, with 9 bases separating them. Germline values: CDR1 MGHRA, CDR2 YSYEKL. The CDR3 is CASSQIGSSYNSPLHF. The DNA for the CDR3 is TGCGCCAGCAGCCAGATCGGGAGCTCCTATAATTCACCCCTCCACTTT.

V and J are TRBV4-1 and TRBJ1-2, with D maybe TRBD1 (5 bases). This CDR3 spans 16 amino acids. Trimming removed 0 bases from V and 0 bases from J, with 11 bases in between. Germline V CDR1 and CDR2: MGHRA, YSYEKL. DNA of the CDR3: TGCGCCAGCAGCCAAGAGGCAGGGCACGCTAACTATGGCTACACCTTC. It encodes CASSQEAGHANYGYTF.

The rearrangement links TRBV5-1 to TRBJ1-5; D not certain. Germline lookup yields CDR1 SGHRS and CDR2 YFSETQ. Trimming pared 0 bases from V and 2 bases from J, leaving 9 bases between. This CDR3 contains 15 residues. For the CDR3, the DNA is TGCGCCAGCAGCTTGGACAGCGGAGGCAATCAGCCCCAGCATTTT. Amino acids: CASSLDSGGNQPQHF.

This clone showed up just once. The rearrangement uses TRBV5-6 and TRBJ1-2, with D maybe TRBD1 (6 bases). Looked up from germline, CDR1 is SGHDT and CDR2 is YYEEEE. V lost 1 base and J lost 1, with 11 bases in between. The CDR3 has 15 amino acids. In DNA form, the CDR3 reads TGTGCCAGCAGCTTGACAGGGTTTGGTAACTATGGCTACACCTTC. Protein sequence: CASSLTGFGNYGYTF.

The chain carries TRBV9 and TRBJ1-5; 7 nucleotides line up with TRBD1. Germline V gene sequence: CDR1 SGDLS, CDR2 YYNGEE. The CDR3 consists of 14 residues. Trimming took 4 bases from V and 3 from J; bases not matched to a gene: 4. CDR3 loop: CASSPGTDNQPQHF. In nucleotides, the CDR3 is TGTGCCAGCAGCCCCGGGACAGACAATCAGCCCCAGCATTTT. The complete variable domain, with remaining parts taken from reference TRBV9 and TRBJ1-5, reads DSGVTQTPKHLITATGQRVTLRCSPRSGDLSVYWYQQSLDQGLQFLIQYYNGEERAKGNILERFSAQQFPDLHSELNLSSLELGDSALYFCASSPGTDNQPQHFGDGTRLSIL.

The V call is TRBV6-5, the J call TRBJ1-6; perhaps TRBD1 as D (6 bases). The CDR3 loop spans 15 amino acids. Trimming left V 5 bases short and J 7 bases short, with 15 bases between. In germline, CDR1 is MNHEY, CDR2 SVGAGI. CDR3 DNA: TGTGCCAGCAGTACCGTTTGGGACATGAATTCACCCCTCCACTTT. This encodes CASSTVWDMNSPLHF.

V gene TRBV19 combines with J gene TRBJ1-2; D is uncertain. Germline CDR1 is LNHDA and CDR2 is SQIVND (reference sequence). The length of the CDR3 is 15 residues. Deletions cut 4 bases from V and 0 bases from J, with 12 bases between. The CDR3 sequence is CASSTRTEANYGYTF. Written as DNA, the CDR3 is TGTGCCAGTAGTACACGGACGGAGGCTAACTATGGCTACACCTTC.

The V and J genes are TRBV6-1 and TRBJ1-1, with D possibly matching TRBD1 (6 bases). From germline, CDR1 is MNHNS and CDR2 SASEGT. The CDR3 covers 15 residues. V lost 7 bases and J lost 3, with 18 bases in between. As DNA, the CDR3 is TGTGCCAGCACCTTAGGGGGGGCCTGGGACACTGAAGCTTTCTTT. Encoded protein: CASTLGGAWDTEAFF.

The V gene is TRBV25-1, the J gene TRBJ1-4; D perhaps matches TRBD1 (5 bases). V was clipped by 4 bases and J by 5 bases, with 11 bases between them. This CDR3 has 14 residues. CDR1 is MGHDK and CDR2 is SYGVNS in the germline V gene. The CDR3 DNA reads as TGTGCCAGCAGTGCGACAGATGAGAATGAAAAACTGTTTTTT. Translation gives CASSATDENEKLFF.

The chain combines TRBV28 with TRBJ2-3; TRBD1 agrees at 10 bases. Trimming removed 8 bases from V and 2 bases from J; junction bases left unmatched: 4. Per the germline V gene, CDR1 is MDHEN and CDR2 is SYDVKM. The CDR3 is 14 residues long. The chain's CDR3 is CASGDRGTTDTQYF. CDR3 coding DNA: TGTGCCAGCGGGGACAGGGGCACCACAGATACGCAGTATTTT. Supplemented by reference TRBV28 and TRBJ2-3, the full variable domain reads DVKVTQSSRYLVKRTGEKVFLECVQDMDHENMFWYRQDPGLGLRLIYFSYDVKMKEKGDIPEGYSVSREKKERFSLILESASTNQTSMYLCASGDRGTTDTQYFGPGTRLTVL.

The rearrangement uses TRBV4-1 and TRBJ2-7; 7 positions match TRBD2. CDR3 length: 15 amino acids. Germline trimming cut 3 bases from V and 4 bases from J; bases unmatched to any gene: 9. From germline, CDR1 is MGHRA and CDR2 YSYEKL. CDR3 bases: TGCGCCAGCAGCCAGGCGGCTAGCGGTCGGTACGAGCAGTACTTC. Protein: CASSQAASGRYEQYF.